Shown below are 28 T cell receptor beta chains from a single sample sequenced in a study of control samples from healthy donors and cancer patients. The method was immunoSEQ multiplex PCR; TCRdb's version includes in-frame clones alone and lacks a portion of them. The sample includes 90,000 to 130,000 clones, roughly 90% of them seen just once. The material sequenced was PBMCs. Receptors were obtained from a woman aged 55-70 years with lung cancer.

The chain links TRBV5-4 to TRBJ1-6; TRBD1 aligns across 7 bases. The CDR3 has 15 residues. Looked up from germline, CDR1 is SGHNT and CDR2 is YYREEE (reference sequence). The junction had 7 bases not matched to a gene; V was cut back by 4 bases and J by 6 bases. CDR3 in amino acids: CASSGGQTGNSPLHF. Here the CDR3 DNA reads TGTGCCAGCAGCGGGGGACAGACGGGTAATTCACCCCTCCACTTT.

This chain links TRBV3-1 (or the pseudogene TRBV3-2) with TRBJ1-3, with a weak D call TRBD1 (5 bases). Trimming removed 2 bases at V and 1 base at J, with 15 bases between. CDR1 LGHDT and CDR2 YNNKEL come from the germline V gene (reference sequence). CDR3 length: 17 amino acids. CDR3 region: CASSQLGRVSSGNTIYF. The DNA of the CDR3 is TGTGCCAGCAGCCAATTGGGCAGGGTATCATCTGGAAACACCATATATTTT.

The sample holds a few counts of this clone. The V call is TRBV16, the J call TRBJ1-1; 8 bases are shared with TRBD1. Trimming took 0 bases from V and 4 from J; bases not matched to a gene: 7. Germline V gene lookup returns CDR1 KGHSY and CDR2 FQNENV. This CDR3 contains 16 residues. The CDR3 loop reads CASSQSYRTGTTEAFF. DNA of the CDR3: TGTGCCAGCAGCCAATCCTATAGGACAGGGACCACTGAAGCTTTCTTT.

The rearrangement uses TRBV2 and TRBJ2-4; perhaps TRBD2 as D (6 bases). V lost 6 bases and J 6 bases, leaving 12 bases between the germline ends. This CDR3 contains 13 residues. Germline lookup yields CDR1 SNHLY and CDR2 FYNNEI. The CDR3: CASSLAYGNIQYF. The CDR3 bases are TGTGCCAGCAGCCTAGCGTATGGAAACATTCAGTACTTC.

This clone was detected only a few times. The chain couples TRBV5-6 to TRBJ1-6; no reliable D call. CDR3 length: 12 residues. Trimming took 0 bases from V and 10 from J, leaving 5 bases between them. Germline values: CDR1 SGHDT, CDR2 YYEEEE. The CDR3 DNA sequence: TGTGCCAGCAGCTTGGTTGGGTCACCCCTCCACTTT. Amino acids: CASSLVGSPLHF. Combining the CDR3 with reference TRBV5-6 and TRBJ1-6 gives the whole variable domain DAGVTQSPTHLIKTRGQQVTLRCSPKSGHDTVSWYQQALGQGPQFIFQYYEEEERQRGNFPDRFSGHQFPNYSSELNVNALLLGDSALYLCASSLVGSPLHFGNGTRLTVT.

The CDR3 region is CASSTTGTRGNEQFF. The DNA of the CDR3 is TGTGCCAGCAGTACCACCGGGACTAGGGGCAATGAGCAGTTCTTC. V is TRBV6-2 or TRBV6-3 and J is TRBJ2-1; 8 bases align to TRBD2. The germline V gene encodes CDR1 MNHEY and CDR2 SVGEGT. V shed 5 bases, J shed 6 bases, and the junction held 9 bases outside the gene matches. The CDR3 covers 15 residues.

The V gene is TRBV7-2, the J gene TRBJ2-7, with 8 nucleotides matching TRBD1. The germline V gene has CDR1 SGHTA and CDR2 FQGNSA. This CDR3 has 14 residues. J lost 13 bases, V lost 3 bases, and 14 bases had no gene match. CDR3 loop: CASSFTGGDTGEYF. In nucleotides, the CDR3 is TGTGCCAGCAGCTTTACAGGGGGAGACACGGGCGAATACTTC.

This clone was detected only once. The V call is TRBV7-9, the J call TRBJ1-4, with D possibly matching TRBD1 (5 bases). Looked up from germline, CDR1 is SEHNR and CDR2 is FQNEAQ (reference sequence). The CDR3 consists of 13 residues. Deletions cut 4 bases from V and 7 bases from J, with 10 bases between. The CDR3 DNA is TGTGCCAGCAGCTCCTCCGGGGCTGAAAAACTGTTTTTT. Translation: CASSSSGAEKLFF.

As DNA, the CDR3 is TGTGCCAGCGAAGTCCTACGGGGGCAGGCTGGCTACACCTTC. This codes for CASEVLRGQAGYTF. This chain links TRBV2 with TRBJ1-2, with D possibly being TRBD1 (6 bases). This CDR3 contains 14 residues. Per the germline V gene, CDR1 is SNHLY and CDR2 is FYNNEI. Trimming cost V 8 bases and J 7 bases, with 20 bases left between them. The complete variable domain, with remaining parts taken from reference TRBV2 and TRBJ1-2, reads EPEVTQTPSHQVTQMGQEVILRCVPISNHLYFYWYRQILGQKVEFLVSFYNNEISEKSEIFDDQFSVERPDGSNFTLKIRSTKLEDSAMYFCASEVLRGQAGYTFGSGTRLTVV.

The V and J genes are TRBV18 and TRBJ1-1, with D perhaps TRBD1 (6 bases). V lost 9 bases and J 6 bases, leaving 17 bases between the germline ends. This CDR3 has 13 amino acids. Per the germline V gene, CDR1 is KGHSH and CDR2 is LQKENI. The CDR3 region is CASTGRLEAEAFF. The CDR3 DNA reads as TGTGCCAGTACAGGGAGGTTGGAGGCTGAAGCTTTCTTT.

V is TRBV6-2 or TRBV6-3 and J is TRBJ2-2, with a tentative D call TRBD2 (5 bases). Trimming removed 0 bases at V and 3 bases at J, with 23 bases between. The CDR3 is 20 amino acids. Germline V gene data show CDR1 as MNHEY and CDR2 as SVGEGT. The CDR3 here is CASSYSRTYESGRYTGELFF. The CDR3 region has the DNA TGTGCCAGCAGTTACTCGCGAACCTATGAATCGGGAAGGTACACCGGGGAGCTGTTTTTT.

This chain uses TRBV7-2 with TRBJ2-5, with a tentative D call TRBD1 (6 bases). The germline V and J ends were trimmed by 4 bases and 2 bases, with 14 bases remaining between them. The CDR3 loop spans 15 amino acids. The germline V gene encodes CDR1 SGHTA and CDR2 FQGNSA. The CDR3 DNA reads TGTGCCAGCAGCTCAGCCAGGGGCCAGCAAGAGACCCAGTACTTC. This translates into CASSSARGQQETQYF. Full variable domain (outside the CDR3, taken from reference TRBV7-2 and TRBJ2-5): GAGVSQSPSNKVTEKGKDVELRCDPISGHTALYWYRQSLGQGLEFLIYFQGNSAPDKSGLPSDRFSAERTGGSVSTLTIQRTQQEDSAVYLCASSSARGQQETQYFGPGTRLLVL.

This clone has more than one count but fewer than ten. V and J are TRBV5-1 and TRBJ1-1; no clear D gene. CDR1 is SGHRS and CDR2 is YFSETQ in the germline V gene. This CDR3 comprises 13 residues. Trimming removed 7 bases at V and 4 bases at J, with 14 bases between. The CDR3 reads CASGEVGGTEAFF. CDR3 bases: TGCGCCAGCGGGGAGGTGGGAGGCACTGAAGCTTTCTTT.

The chain links TRBV6-5 to TRBJ2-7; D tentatively fits TRBD1 or TRBD2 (5 bases each). V lost 4 bases and J 2 bases, leaving 15 bases between the germline ends. The CDR3 extends over 15 amino acids. In germline, CDR1 is MNHEY, CDR2 SVGAGI. The CDR3 loop is CASSSQPGPPYEQYF. The CDR3 DNA reads TGTGCCAGCAGTTCACAACCGGGACCTCCCTACGAGCAGTACTTC.

The chain couples TRBV24-1 to TRBJ2-2; 10 bases fit TRBD2. Germline V gives CDR1 KGHDR, CDR2 SFDVKD. Losses at the gene ends were 4 bases for V and 5 bases for J; bases not matched to a gene: 9. The CDR3 contains 17 residues. CDR3 coding DNA: TGTGCCACCAGTGACCAGGGGGGACTAGCGAGAACCGGGGAGCTGTTTTTT. Its translation: CATSDQGGLARTGELFF.

The chain uses TRBV12-3 or TRBV12-4 and TRBJ2-7; the match to TRBD1 covers 8 bases. The CDR3 sequence is 13 residues long. V gave up 5 bases and J gave up 5 bases; unmatched junction bases: 5. The CDR3 here is CASSGQGANEQYF. The DNA for the CDR3 is TGTGCCAGCAGTGGACAGGGCGCAAACGAGCAGTACTTC.

This clone was observed once. This rearrangement joins TRBV5-8 to TRBJ1-2; D is perhaps TRBD1 (5 bases). Germline values: CDR1 SGHTS, CDR2 YDEGEE. Trimming removed 0 bases from V and 8 bases from J, with 11 bases in between. This CDR3 comprises 13 residues. CDR3 protein: CASSLVGVRGYTF. DNA of the CDR3: TGTGCCAGCAGCTTGGTGGGGGTGCGAGGCTACACCTTC.

The chain joins TRBV7-2 to TRBJ2-7, with TRBD1 matching 7 bases. The V segment lost 5 bases and the J segment 2 bases; nucleotides outside the gene matches: 6. CDR3 length equals 14 residues. Germline V CDR1 and CDR2: SGHTA, FQGNSA. CDR3 nucleotides: TGTGCCAGCAGCCCATACAGGGGCACCTACGAGCAGTACTTC. It specifies CASSPYRGTYEQYF.

The rearrangement joins TRBV6-2 or TRBV6-3 to TRBJ2-3, with no clear D. CDR3 size: 15 residues. Germline V gene data show CDR1 as MNHEY and CDR2 as SVGEGT. V was clipped by 2 bases and J by 1 base, with 10 bases between them. CDR3 in amino acids: CASSYGSYRTDTQYF. CDR3 sequence (DNA): TGTGCCAGCAGTTACGGTTCCTATCGCACAGATACGCAGTATTTT.

This chain links TRBV24-1 with TRBJ2-5; 10 nucleotides line up with TRBD1. Germline values: CDR1 KGHDR, CDR2 SFDVKD. This CDR3 has 15 residues. Unmatched junction bases numbered 7, after V lost 5 bases and J lost 5 bases. The CDR3 DNA reads TGTGCCACCAGTGGGGCGACAGGGGGCTTGGAGACCCAGTACTTC. Protein product: CATSGATGGLETQYF.

The chain combines TRBV12-5 with TRBJ2-4; tentatively, D is TRBD2 (6 bases). There are 14 residues in the CDR3. Germline V gives CDR1 LGHNT, CDR2 FRNRAP. V gave up 6 bases and J gave up 4 bases, with 13 bases separating them. CDR3 sequence (DNA): TGTGCTAGTGGCCGAGGGGAGGTGAAAAACATTCAGTACTTC. Translated: CASGRGEVKNIQYF.

This clone was counted a single time. The CDR3 loop is CASSPLDRDYEQYF. Written as DNA, the CDR3 is TGTGCCAGCTCACCACTTGACAGGGACTACGAGCAGTACTTC. The gene calls are TRBV18 and TRBJ2-7; TRBD1 aligns across 7 bases. The CDR3 sequence is 14 residues long. Germline CDR1 KGHSH, CDR2 LQKENI. The junction had 3 bases not matched to a gene; V was cut back by 1 base and J by 3 bases. Together with reference TRBV18 and TRBJ2-7, the CDR3 gives the full variable domain: NAGVMQNPRHLVRRRGQEARLRCSPMKGHSHVYWYRQLPEEGLKFMVYLQKENIIDESGMPKERFSAEFPKEGPSILRIQQVVRGDSAAYFCASSPLDRDYEQYFGPGTRLTVT.

The rearrangement uses TRBV13 and TRBJ1-1; 8 nucleotides align to TRBD1. The CDR3 has 14 residues. The V gene's germline CDR1 is PRHDT and CDR2 FYEKMQ (reference sequence). The V gene end was trimmed by 5 bases and the J gene end by 4 bases; junction bases not matched to a gene: 6. The DNA for the CDR3 is TGTGCCAGCAGCCGATATACAGGGGGCACTGAAGCTTTCTTT. Protein sequence: CASSRYTGGTEAFF. Full variable domain (outside the CDR3, taken from reference TRBV13 and TRBJ1-1): AAGVIQSPRHLIKEKRETATLKCYPIPRHDTVYWYQQGPGQDPQFLISFYEKMQSDKGSIPDRFSAQQFSDYHSELNMSSLELGDSALYFCASSRYTGGTEAFFGQGTRLTVV.

The V and J genes are TRBV9 and TRBJ2-3; D gene unclear. V dropped 2 bases and J dropped 2 bases, with 6 bases sitting between them. Germline V gene data show CDR1 as SGDLS and CDR2 as YYNGEE. The CDR3 is 13 amino acids. CDR3 DNA: TGTGCCAGCAGCGTGGGGATCACAGATACGCAGTATTTT. Its protein is CASSVGITDTQYF.

The gene calls are TRBV7-9 and TRBJ2-7; 11 bases are shared with TRBD2. CDR1 is SEHNR and CDR2 is FQNEAQ in the germline V gene (reference sequence). J was trimmed by 1 base and V by 5 bases; bases with no gene match: 16. The CDR3 length is 19 residues. This CDR3 reads CASSPNRILAGDRSYEQYF. DNA of the CDR3: TGTGCCAGCAGCCCCAATAGGATACTAGCGGGAGACCGGTCCTACGAGCAGTACTTC. The full variable domain, with the rest looked up from reference TRBV7-9 and TRBJ2-7, is DTGVSQNPRHKITKRGQNVTFRCDPISEHNRLYWYRQTLGQGPEFLTYFQNEAQLEKSRLLSDRFSAERPKGSFSTLEIQRTEQGDSAMYLCASSPNRILAGDRSYEQYFGPGTRLTVT.

The V gene is TRBV11-2, the J gene TRBJ2-7; the D gene is possibly TRBD2 (5 bases). The V end was cut by 8 bases, the J end by 6 bases, with 14 bases between. Germline values: CDR1 SGHAT, CDR2 FQNNGV. This CDR3 region has 12 residues. The CDR3 sequence is CASGPLRGEQYF. In nucleotides, the CDR3 is TGTGCCAGCGGCCCACTACGGGGCGAGCAGTACTTC.

V usage is TRBV6-2 or TRBV6-3 and J usage is TRBJ2-2; weak D call: TRBD1 (5 bases). Between the trimmed V and J ends, which lost 2 bases and 0 bases, there was a span of 16 bases. Germline V gives CDR1 MNHEY, CDR2 SVGEGT. This CDR3 has 18 residues. This CDR3 reads CASSYPSSGYSNTGELFF. The CDR3 DNA is TGTGCCAGCAGTTACCCTTCGTCAGGGTACTCGAACACCGGGGAGCTGTTTTTT.

This chain uses TRBV2 with TRBJ2-7; possible D gene TRBD2, 6 bases. Germline V gives CDR1 SNHLY, CDR2 FYNNEI. The CDR3 runs to 15 residues. Deletions cut 2 bases from V and 0 bases from J, with 11 bases between. CDR3 region: CASSEWGLSSYEQYF. For the CDR3, the DNA is TGTGCCAGCAGTGAATGGGGACTGAGCTCCTACGAGCAGTACTTC.